These T cell receptor beta chains were read from a single sample in a study of T cell changes during pregnancy in multiple sclerosis. Libraries were prepared by immunoSEQ multiplex PCR; TCRdb keeps only in-frame clonotypes and omits some of them. The repertoire consists of about 110,000 clones, with less than 95% occurring once and the leading ten covering about 1.5%. The sample consisted of peripheral blood, taken before pregnancy. Receptors were obtained from a female donor with multiple sclerosis, enrolled in a pregnancy study. CDR3s include the opening cysteine and the closing phenylalanine or tryptophan. A D gene is named only where the DNA matches it firmly. Clone size appears in some rows only: once, few, many, or a class for an expanded clone.

v_gene	d_gene	abundance	j_gene	CDR3nt	CDR3aa
TRBV9	TRBD1	.	TRBJ1-6	TGTGCCAGCAGCCCCCTCGGGGACAGAGATATCTTTAATTCACCCCTCCACTTT	CASSPLGDRDIFNSPLHF
TRBV15	.	once	TRBJ2-7	TGTGCCACCAGCAGAGAAGTGGCCGGGACCTACGAGCAGTACTTC	CATSREVAGTYEQYF
TRBV5-1	.	.	TRBJ2-7	TGCGCCAGCAGCTTGGGGGCCGCAGGTCTCTACGAGCAGTACTTC	CASSLGAAGLYEQYF
TRBV19	.	once	TRBJ1-3	TGTGCCAGTAGTATCGGGATCACCATATATTTT	CASSIGITIYF
TRBV7-9	.	.	TRBJ1-2	TGTGCCAGCAGCCCGGCGACAGGCTTAAACTATGGCTACACCTTC	CASSPATGLNYGYTF
TRBV27	.	.	TRBJ2-2	TGTGCCAGCAGTTTGTCTCGGGCCGGGGAGCTGTTTTTT	CASSLSRAGELFF
TRBV5-4	TRBD1	.	TRBJ2-7	TGTGCCAGCAGCTTGAACAGGGGCTACGAGCAGTACTTC	CASSLNRGYEQYF
TRBV18	.	.	TRBJ1-5	TGTGCCAGCTCACTTCTCAGCGGGGGGACCAAAAATCAGCCCCAGCATTTT	CASSLLSGGTKNQPQHF
TRBV28	TRBD2	.	TRBJ2-7	TGTGCCAGCAGTCCCCCTGGACTAGCGACCAACTACGAGCAGTACTTC	CASSPPGLATNYEQYF
TRBV29-1	.	.	TRBJ1-4	TGCAGCGTTGAAGCCGGGGTCACTAATGAAAAACTGTTTTTT	CSVEAGVTNEKLFF
TRBV28	TRBD1	.	TRBJ1-2	TGTGCCAGCAGTACCACAGGGGGGGGCTATGGCTACACCTTC	CASSTTGGGYGYTF
TRBV6-1	TRBD2	.	TRBJ2-1	TGTGCCAGCAGTGCCGTGGGCGGGAGAGAGGTCTTC	CASSAVGGREVF
TRBV30	TRBD2	.	TRBJ2-1	TGTGCCTGGAGCAGACTAGCGGGAGCTAGGGGTGAGCAGTTCTTC	CAWSRLAGARGEQFF
TRBV7-6	.	few	TRBJ1-1	TGTGCCAGCAGCTTAGCGGGGGGGAGTACTGAAGCTTTCTTT	CASSLAGGSTEAFF
TRBV9	.	.	TRBJ1-4	TGTGCCAGCAGCGTAGGGTCAGGGCGAGGTGAAAAACTGTTTTTT	CASSVGSGRGEKLFF
TRBV7-8	TRBD1	.	TRBJ1-5	TGTGCCAGCAGCCGGGACAGGGGGATTTTGAGCAATCAGCCCCAGCATTTT	CASSRDRGILSNQPQHF
TRBV20-1	.	.	TRBJ1-6	TGCAGTGCCCAGAAGGGGGCCCTCCACTTT	CSAQKGALHF
TRBV30	TRBD1	once	TRBJ2-1	TGTGCCTGGGACAGGGGTAGCAATGAGCAGTTCTTC	CAWDRGSNEQFF
TRBV2	TRBD1	few	TRBJ1-6	TGTGCCAGCATATGGACAGGCCAAAATTCACCCCTCCACTTT	CASIWTGQNSPLHF
TRBV7-5	.	.	TRBJ2-7	TGTGCCAGAAGCGTGAAGCGGGAGTGCTCCTACGAGCAGTACTTC	CARSVKRECSYEQYF
TRBV12-2	.	.	TRBJ2-7	TGTGCAAGTCGCTTATATCGTCTTGGGGGCGTGGTGGGTGAGCAGTACTTC	CASRLYRLGGVVGEQYF
TRBV13	.	.	TRBJ1-2	TGTGCCAGCAGCTTAGGTCAGGGGAACACTGGCTACACCTTC	CASSLGQGNTGYTF
TRBV4-1	TRBD1	.	TRBJ1-6	TGCGCCAGCAGCCCCTGGGACAGTAATTCACCCCTCCACTTT	CASSPWDSNSPLHF
TRBV5-1	.	few	TRBJ1-1	TGCGCCAGCAGCTTACGAGGGAACACTGAAGCTTTCTTT	CASSLRGNTEAFF
TRBV6-5	TRBD1	.	TRBJ2-7	TGTGCCAGCAGTTACACAGACAGGGGGCCCTACGAGCAGTACTTC	CASSYTDRGPYEQYF
TRBV4-3	TRBD2	.	TRBJ2-7	TGCGCCAGCAGCCAAGAAGCGAGCGGGACCTACGAGCAGTACTTC	CASSQEASGTYEQYF
TRBV7-9	TRBD2	.	TRBJ2-5	TGTGCCAGCAGCTTATATCCCCCGGGAGGGCTTTGGCAGACCCAGTACTTC	CASSLYPPGGLWQTQYF